This TCR beta chain was captured in a study of graft-versus-host responses after intestinal transplantation. Study observations and caveats: An association linked early post-transplant HvG declines with peak circulating GvH clone levels.

The data were produced by immunoSEQ multiplex PCR, yet TCRdb's version contains in-frame clones alone and is incomplete. Here the sample spans more than 95,000 clones, less than 90% being singletons. The V and J ends lost 2 bases and 2 bases respectively, with 10 bases between them. The CDR3 sequence is 14 residues long. Germline V gene sequence: CDR1 SGHRS, CDR2 YFSETQ. Comments on this clone: What it binds is unknown.

This specimen was unstimulated CD4+ T cells sorted from spleen or lymph node cells, taken before intestinal transplant. The chain employs TRBV5-1 and TRBJ2-5, with a tentative D call TRBD2 (5 bases). The source of this sequence is a human donor who received an intestinal transplant. In DNA form, the CDR3 reads TGCGCCAGCAGCTTAATAGCGTGGCAAGAGACCCAGTACTTC. It codes for CASSLIAWQETQYF.